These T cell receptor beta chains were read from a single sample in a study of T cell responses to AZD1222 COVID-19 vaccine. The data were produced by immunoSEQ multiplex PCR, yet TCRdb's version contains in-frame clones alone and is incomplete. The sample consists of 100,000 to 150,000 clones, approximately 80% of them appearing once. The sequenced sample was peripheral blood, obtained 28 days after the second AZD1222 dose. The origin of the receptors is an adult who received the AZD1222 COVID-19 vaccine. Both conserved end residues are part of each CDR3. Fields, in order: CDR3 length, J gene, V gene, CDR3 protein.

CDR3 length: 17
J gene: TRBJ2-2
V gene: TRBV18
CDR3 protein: CASSPQVRPPNTGELFF

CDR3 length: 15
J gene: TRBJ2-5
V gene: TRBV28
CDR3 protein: CASSDPGGGKETQYF

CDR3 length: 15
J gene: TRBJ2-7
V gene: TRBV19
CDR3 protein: CASSRTTGHPYEQYF

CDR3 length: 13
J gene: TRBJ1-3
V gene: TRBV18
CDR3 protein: CASSPRLEGDSYF

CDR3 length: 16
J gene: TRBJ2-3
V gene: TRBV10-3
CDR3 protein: CAISERGTGTTDTQYF

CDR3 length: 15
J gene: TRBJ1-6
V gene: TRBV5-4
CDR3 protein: CASSLDLFGNSPLHF

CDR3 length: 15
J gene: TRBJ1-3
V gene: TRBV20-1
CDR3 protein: CSASAHRTSGNTIYF

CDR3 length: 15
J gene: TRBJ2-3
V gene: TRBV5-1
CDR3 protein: CASSVTDASTDTQYF

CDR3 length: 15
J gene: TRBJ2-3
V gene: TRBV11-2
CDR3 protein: CASSRLGVNTDTQYF

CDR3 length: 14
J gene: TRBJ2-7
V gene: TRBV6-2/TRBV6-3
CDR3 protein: CASSFDRGAYEQYF

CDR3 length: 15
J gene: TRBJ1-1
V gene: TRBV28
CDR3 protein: CASSLALGLNTEAFF

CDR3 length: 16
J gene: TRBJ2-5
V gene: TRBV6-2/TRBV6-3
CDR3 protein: CASSRLPAGGQETQYF

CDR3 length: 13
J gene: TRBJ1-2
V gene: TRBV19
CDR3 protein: CASSMTHLYGYTF

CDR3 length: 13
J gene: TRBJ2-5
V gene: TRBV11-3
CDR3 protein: CASSLSSQETQYF

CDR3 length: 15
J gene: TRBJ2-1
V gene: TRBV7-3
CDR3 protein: CASSPQTGSYNEQFF

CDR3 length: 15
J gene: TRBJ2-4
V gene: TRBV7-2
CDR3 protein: CASSLNSGGASIQYF

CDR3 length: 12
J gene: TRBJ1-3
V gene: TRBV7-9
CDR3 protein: CASSFSGDTIYF

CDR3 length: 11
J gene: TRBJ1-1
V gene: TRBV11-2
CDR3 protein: CASSQYREAFF

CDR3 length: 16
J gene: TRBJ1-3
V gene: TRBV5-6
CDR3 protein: CASSLDRSRSGNTIYF

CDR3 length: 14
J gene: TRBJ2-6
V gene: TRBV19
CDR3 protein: CASSIGARTNVLTF

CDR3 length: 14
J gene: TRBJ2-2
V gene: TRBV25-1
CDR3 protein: CASSRDRNTGELFF

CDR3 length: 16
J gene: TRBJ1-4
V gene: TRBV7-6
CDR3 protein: CASRDEQGKEGEKLFF

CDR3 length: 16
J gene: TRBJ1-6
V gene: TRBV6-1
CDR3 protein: CASSVKMADLGSPLHF

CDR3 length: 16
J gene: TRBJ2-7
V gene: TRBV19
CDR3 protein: CASSPRDGGGAYEQYF

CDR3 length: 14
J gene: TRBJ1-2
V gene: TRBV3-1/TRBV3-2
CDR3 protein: CASSQEGTDGGYTF

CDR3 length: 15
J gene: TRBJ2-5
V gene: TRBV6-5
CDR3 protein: CASSTFLSIQQTQYF

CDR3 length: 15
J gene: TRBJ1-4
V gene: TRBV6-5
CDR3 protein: CASSSYISTNEKLFF

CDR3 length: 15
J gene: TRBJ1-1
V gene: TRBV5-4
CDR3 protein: CASSPTTDRRTEAFF

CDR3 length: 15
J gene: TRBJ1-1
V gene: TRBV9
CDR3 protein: CASSVWTDMNTEAFF

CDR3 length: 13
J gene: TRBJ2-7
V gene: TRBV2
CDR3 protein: CASNNLQVWEQYF

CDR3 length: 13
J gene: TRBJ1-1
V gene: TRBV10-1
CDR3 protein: CASSDSMNTEAFF

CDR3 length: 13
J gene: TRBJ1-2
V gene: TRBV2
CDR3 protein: CASSPGPNYGYTF

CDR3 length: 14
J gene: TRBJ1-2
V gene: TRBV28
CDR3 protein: CASSFTDRNYGYTF

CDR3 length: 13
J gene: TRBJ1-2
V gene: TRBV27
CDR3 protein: CASSRDPNYGYTF

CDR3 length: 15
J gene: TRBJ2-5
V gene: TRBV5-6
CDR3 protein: CASSFEGSKQETQYF

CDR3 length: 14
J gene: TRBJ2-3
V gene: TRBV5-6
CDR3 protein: CASSSTPWMDTQYF

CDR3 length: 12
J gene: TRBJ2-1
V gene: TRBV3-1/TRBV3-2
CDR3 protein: CASSRLDGEQFF

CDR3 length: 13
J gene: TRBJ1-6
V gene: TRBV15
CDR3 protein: CATSRDPVSPLHF

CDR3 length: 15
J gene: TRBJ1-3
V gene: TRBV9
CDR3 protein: CASSVAGSSGNTIYF

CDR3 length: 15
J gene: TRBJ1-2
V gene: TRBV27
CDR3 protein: CASSLSGRASYGYTF

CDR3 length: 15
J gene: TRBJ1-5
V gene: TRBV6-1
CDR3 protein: CASSESAALGGPQHF